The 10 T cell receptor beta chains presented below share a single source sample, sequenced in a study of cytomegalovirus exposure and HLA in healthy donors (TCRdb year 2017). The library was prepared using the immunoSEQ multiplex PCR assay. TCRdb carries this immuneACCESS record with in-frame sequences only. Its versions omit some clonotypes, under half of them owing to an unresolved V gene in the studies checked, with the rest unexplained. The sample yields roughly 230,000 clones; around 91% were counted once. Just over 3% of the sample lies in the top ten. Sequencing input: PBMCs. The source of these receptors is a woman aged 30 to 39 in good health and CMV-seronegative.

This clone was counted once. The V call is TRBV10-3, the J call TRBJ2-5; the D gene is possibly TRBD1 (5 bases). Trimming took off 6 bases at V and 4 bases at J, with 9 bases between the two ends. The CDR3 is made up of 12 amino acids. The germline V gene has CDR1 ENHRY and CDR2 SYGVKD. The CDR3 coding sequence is TGTGCCATCAGCTCTAGGGGAGAGACCCAGTACTTC. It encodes CAISSRGETQYF.

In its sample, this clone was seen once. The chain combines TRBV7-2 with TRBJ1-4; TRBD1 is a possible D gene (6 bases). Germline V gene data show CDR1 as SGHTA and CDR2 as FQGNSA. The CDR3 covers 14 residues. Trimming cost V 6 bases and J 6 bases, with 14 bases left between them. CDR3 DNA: TGTGCCAGCAGTCCCACAGGGCGTCATGAAAAACTGTTTTTT. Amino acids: CASSPTGRHEKLFF.

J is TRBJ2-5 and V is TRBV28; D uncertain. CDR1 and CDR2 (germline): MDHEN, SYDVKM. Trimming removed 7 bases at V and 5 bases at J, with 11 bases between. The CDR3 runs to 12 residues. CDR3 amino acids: CASTRRLETQYF. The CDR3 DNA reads TGTGCCAGCACCAGGCGCCTGGAGACCCAGTACTTC.

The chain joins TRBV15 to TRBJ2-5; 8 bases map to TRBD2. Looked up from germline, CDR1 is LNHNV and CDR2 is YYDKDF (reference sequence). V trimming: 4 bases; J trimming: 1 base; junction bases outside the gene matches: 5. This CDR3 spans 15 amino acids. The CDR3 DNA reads TGTGCCACCAGCATACCCGGGACTAGCCAAGAGACCCAGTACTTC. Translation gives CATSIPGTSQETQYF.

CDR3: CASSVRLSTWYF. The CDR3 DNA sequence: TGCGCCAGCAGCGTCCGACTTAGCACATGGTATTTT. The V gene is TRBV5-1, the J gene TRBJ2-3, with no clear D. There are 12 residues in the CDR3. Germline CDR1 and CDR2: SGHRS and YFSETQ. The V gene lost 4 bases and the J gene lost 14 bases, with 17 bases spanning the gap.

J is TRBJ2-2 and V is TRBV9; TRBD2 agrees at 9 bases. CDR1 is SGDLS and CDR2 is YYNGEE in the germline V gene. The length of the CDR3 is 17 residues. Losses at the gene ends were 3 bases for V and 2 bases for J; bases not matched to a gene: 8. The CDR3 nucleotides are TGTGCCAGCAGCGCCCGACTAGCGGAGATTAACACCGGGGAGCTGTTTTTT. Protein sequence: CASSARLAEINTGELFF.

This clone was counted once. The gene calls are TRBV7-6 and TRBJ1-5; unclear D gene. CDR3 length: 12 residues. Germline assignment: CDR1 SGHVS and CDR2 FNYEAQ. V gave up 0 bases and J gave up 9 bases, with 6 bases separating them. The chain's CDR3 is CASSLAMGPQHF. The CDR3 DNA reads TGTGCCAGCAGCTTAGCCATGGGGCCCCAGCATTTT.

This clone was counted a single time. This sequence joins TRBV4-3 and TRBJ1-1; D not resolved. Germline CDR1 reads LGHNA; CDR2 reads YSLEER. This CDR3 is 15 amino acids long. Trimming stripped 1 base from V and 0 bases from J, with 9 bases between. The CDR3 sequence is CASSQGSFMNTEAFF. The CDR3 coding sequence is TGCGCCAGCAGCCAAGGAAGCTTCATGAACACTGAAGCTTTCTTT.

The CDR3 DNA follows: TGTGCCAGCAGCCCCATTAACACCGGGGAGCTGTTTTTT. Encoded protein: CASSPINTGELFF. The chain couples TRBV9 to TRBJ2-2; D is undetermined. This CDR3 has 13 residues. Trimming left V 4 bases short and J 2 bases short, with 6 bases between. Looked up from germline, CDR1 is SGDLS and CDR2 is YYNGEE.

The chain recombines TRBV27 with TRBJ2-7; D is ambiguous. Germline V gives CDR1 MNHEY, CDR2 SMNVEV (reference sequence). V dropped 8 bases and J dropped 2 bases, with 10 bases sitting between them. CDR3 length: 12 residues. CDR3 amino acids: CASGFVPYEQYF. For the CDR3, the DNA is TGTGCCAGCGGATTTGTCCCCTACGAGCAGTACTTC.